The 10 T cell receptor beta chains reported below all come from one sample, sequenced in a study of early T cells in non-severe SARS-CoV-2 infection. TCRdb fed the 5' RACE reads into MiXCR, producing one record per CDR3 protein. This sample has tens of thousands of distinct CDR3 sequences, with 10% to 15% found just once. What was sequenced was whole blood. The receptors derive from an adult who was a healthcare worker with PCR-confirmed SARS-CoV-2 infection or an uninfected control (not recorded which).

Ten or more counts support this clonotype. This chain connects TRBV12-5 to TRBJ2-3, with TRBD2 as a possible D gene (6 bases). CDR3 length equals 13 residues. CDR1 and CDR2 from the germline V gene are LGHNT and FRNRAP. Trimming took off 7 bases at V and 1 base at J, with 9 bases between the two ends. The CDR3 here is CASAASGTDTQYF. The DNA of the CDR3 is TGTGCTAGTGCAGCTAGCGGCACAGATACGCAGTATTTT.

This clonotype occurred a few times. CDR3 bases: TGTGCCAGCAGCGCCCGATCTAATTCACCCCTCCACTTT. Translating it yields CASSARSNSPLHF. V gene TRBV7-6 combines with J gene TRBJ1-6; D ambiguous. Trimming took 5 bases from V and 6 from J, leaving 8 bases between them. Germline CDR1 and CDR2: SGHVS and FNYEAQ. The CDR3 runs to 13 residues.

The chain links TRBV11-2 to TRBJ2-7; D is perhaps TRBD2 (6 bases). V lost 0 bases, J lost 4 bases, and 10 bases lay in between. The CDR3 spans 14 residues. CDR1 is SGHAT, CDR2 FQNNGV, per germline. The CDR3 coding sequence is TGTGCCAGCAGCTTAGAGGAGGGACCATACGAGCAGTACTTC. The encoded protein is CASSLEEGPYEQYF.

CDR3 nucleotide sequence: TGTGCCAGTAGTATTCCAGGGGTGAACACTGAAGCTTTCTTT. Encoded protein: CASSIPGVNTEAFF. The rearrangement uses TRBV19 and TRBJ1-1, with TRBD1 as a possible D gene (6 bases). V lost 3 bases to trimming and J lost 0 bases, with 8 bases between them. The CDR3 is 14 amino acids. Germline-derived CDR1 and CDR2 are LNHDA and SQIVND (reference sequence).

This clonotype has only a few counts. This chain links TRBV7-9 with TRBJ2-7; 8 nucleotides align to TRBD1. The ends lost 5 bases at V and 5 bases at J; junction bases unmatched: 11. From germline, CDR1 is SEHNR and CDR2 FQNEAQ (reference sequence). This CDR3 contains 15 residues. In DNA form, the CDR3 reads TGTGCCAGCAGCCCCAGAGGACAGGGTGTCGACGAGCAGTACTTC. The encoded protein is CASSPRGQGVDEQYF. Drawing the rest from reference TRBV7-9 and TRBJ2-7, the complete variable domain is DTGVSQNPRHKITKRGQNVTFRCDPISEHNRLYWYRQTLGQGPEFLTYFQNEAQLEKSRLLSDRFSAERPKGSFSTLEIQRTEQGDSAMYLCASSPRGQGVDEQYFGPGTRLTVT.

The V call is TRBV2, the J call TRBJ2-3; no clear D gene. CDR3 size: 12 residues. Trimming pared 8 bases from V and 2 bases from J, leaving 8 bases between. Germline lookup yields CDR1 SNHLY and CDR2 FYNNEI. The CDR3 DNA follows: TGTGCCAGCGAGGATCACACAGATACGCAGTATTTT. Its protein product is CASEDHTDTQYF.

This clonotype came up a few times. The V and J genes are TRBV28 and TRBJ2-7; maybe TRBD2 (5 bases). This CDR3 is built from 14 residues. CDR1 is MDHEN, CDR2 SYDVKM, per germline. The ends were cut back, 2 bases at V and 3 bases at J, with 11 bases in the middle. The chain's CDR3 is CASSLGGPNYEQYF. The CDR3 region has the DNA TGTGCCAGCAGTTTAGGCGGGCCAAACTACGAGCAGTACTTC.

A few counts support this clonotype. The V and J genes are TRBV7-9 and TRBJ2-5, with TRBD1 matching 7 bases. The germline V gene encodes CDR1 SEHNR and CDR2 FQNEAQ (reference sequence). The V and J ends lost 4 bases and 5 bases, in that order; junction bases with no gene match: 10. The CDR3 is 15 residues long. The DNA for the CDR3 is TGTGCCAGCAGCTCGGGACAGCGGAAAGCGGAGACCCAGTACTTC. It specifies CASSSGQRKAETQYF.

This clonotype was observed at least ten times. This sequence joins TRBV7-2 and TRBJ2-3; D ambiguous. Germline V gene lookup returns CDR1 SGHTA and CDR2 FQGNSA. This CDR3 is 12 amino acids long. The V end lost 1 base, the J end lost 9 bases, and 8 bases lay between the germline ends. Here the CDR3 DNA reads TGTGCCAGCAGCTTAGGACTTGGGACGCAGTATTTT. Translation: CASSLGLGTQYF. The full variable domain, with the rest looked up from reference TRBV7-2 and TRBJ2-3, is GAGVSQSPSNKVTEKGKDVELRCDPISGHTALYWYRQSLGQGLEFLIYFQGNSAPDKSGLPSDRFSAERTGGSVSTLTIQRTQQEDSAVYLCASSLGLGTQYFGPGTRLTVL.

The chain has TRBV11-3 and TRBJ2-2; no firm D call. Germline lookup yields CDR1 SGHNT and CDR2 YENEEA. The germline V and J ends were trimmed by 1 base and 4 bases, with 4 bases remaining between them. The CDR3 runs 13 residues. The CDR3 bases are TGTGCCAGCAGCTTAGTAACCACCGGGGAGCTGTTTTTT. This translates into CASSLVTTGELFF.